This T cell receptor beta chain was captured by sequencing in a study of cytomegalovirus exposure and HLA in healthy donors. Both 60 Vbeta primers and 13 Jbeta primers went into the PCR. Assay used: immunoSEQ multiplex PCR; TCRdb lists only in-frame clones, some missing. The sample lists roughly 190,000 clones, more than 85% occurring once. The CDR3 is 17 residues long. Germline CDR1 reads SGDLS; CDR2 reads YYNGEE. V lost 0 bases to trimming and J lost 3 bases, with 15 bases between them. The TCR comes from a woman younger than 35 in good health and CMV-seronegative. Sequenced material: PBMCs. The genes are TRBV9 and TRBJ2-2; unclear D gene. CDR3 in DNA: TGTGCCAGCAGCGTAGGACCCGTTGACTCTTACACCGGGGAGCTGTTTTTT. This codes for CASSVGPVDSYTGELFF. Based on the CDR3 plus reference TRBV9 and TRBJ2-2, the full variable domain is DSGVTQTPKHLITATGQRVTLRCSPRSGDLSVYWYQQSLDQGLQFLIQYYNGEERAKGNILERFSAQQFPDLHSELNLSSLELGDSALYFCASSVGPVDSYTGELFFGEGSRLTVL.